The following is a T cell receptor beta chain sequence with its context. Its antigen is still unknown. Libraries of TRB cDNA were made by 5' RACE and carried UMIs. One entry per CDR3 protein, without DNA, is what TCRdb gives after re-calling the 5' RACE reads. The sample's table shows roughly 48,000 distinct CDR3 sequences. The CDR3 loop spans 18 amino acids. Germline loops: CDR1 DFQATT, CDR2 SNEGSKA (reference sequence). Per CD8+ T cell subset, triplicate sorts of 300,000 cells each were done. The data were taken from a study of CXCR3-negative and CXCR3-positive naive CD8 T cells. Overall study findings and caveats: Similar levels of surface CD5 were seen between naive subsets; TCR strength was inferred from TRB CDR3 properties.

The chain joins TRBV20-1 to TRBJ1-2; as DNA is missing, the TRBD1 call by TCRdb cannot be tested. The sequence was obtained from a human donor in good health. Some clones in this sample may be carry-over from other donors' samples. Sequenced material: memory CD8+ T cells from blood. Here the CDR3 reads CSTQTDRDGTPRDYGYTF.